The following is a T cell receptor beta chain sequence with its context. Its matching antigen is unknown. This record comes from a study of vaccination and CD4 T cells after COVID-19. Study details: Cells were stimulated with overlapping spike peptides from SARS-CoV-2, HCoV-NL63, HCoV-OC43 and HCoV-229E.

General study findings and limits: In convalescent patients, 304 of 307 vaccine-specific clones were mono-reactive for SARS-CoV-2 spike. Only after vaccination were a median approximately 85% of convalescents' reactive clones seen.

Trimming shortened V by 2 bases and J by 6 bases, and 12 bases separated the two germline ends. The CDR3 sequence is 14 residues long. Germline V gives CDR1 SGHTS, CDR2 YDEGEE. Sequencing of cultured CD4+ T cell DNA used the Oncomine TCR Beta short-read assay. TCRdb ran MiXCR on the PCR reads and lists one entry per CDR3 protein. The repertoire consists of several thousand distinct CDR3 sequences, with around 66% occurring once and the leading ten covering around 20%. The treatment denotes: roughly 11-day PBMC culture with coronavirus spike peptide pools or control peptides (ViraFEST assay). Fresh medium (containing IL-2) replaced half the medium on days 3 and 7.

The sequence derives from a human donor who had recovered from COVID-19. The V gene is TRBV5-8, the J gene TRBJ1-5, with a weak D call TRBD1 (6 bases). Sequencing was performed on CD4+ T cells from blood, cultured in vitro. The CDR3 is CASSFGAGVQPQHF. The CDR3 DNA sequence: TGTGCCAGCAGCTTTGGAGCAGGGGTTCAGCCCCAGCATTTT.